This is a list of T cell receptor beta chains from one sample in a study of glioma-infiltrating T cells after dendritic cell vaccination. TCRdb's table, derived via immunoSEQ multiplex PCR, lists solely in-frame clones and lacks some. The sample holds about 76,000 clones; around 87% are singletons and the top ten take around 2.4%. The material was blood, obtained after dendritic cell vaccination. The origin of the receptors is a human donor with glioblastoma. Each CDR3 is given with its conserved first and last residue. A D gene is named only where the DNA matches it firmly. Clone size is given for some rows only: seen once, a few or many times, or a class if the clone is expanded.

TRBD1 | TRBJ2-1 | . | TRBV5-6 | CASSKTGGPYNEQFF | TGTGCCAGCAGCAAAACAGGGGGCCCCTACAATGAGCAGTTCTTC
. | TRBJ1-5 | . | TRBV10-1 | CASSDFLTGLGQPQHF | TGCGCCAGCAGTGATTTCCTGACGGGGTTAGGTCAGCCCCAGCATTTT
TRBD1 | TRBJ1-1 | . | TRBV7-6 | CASSPSGGDTEAFF | TGTGCCAGCAGCCCGTCAGGGGGTGACACTGAAGCTTTCTTT
. | TRBJ2-1 | . | TRBV7-2 | CASRGAWGQFF | TGTGCCAGCAGGGGGGCCTGGGGGCAGTTCTTC
. | TRBJ2-2 | . | TRBV12-1 | CASSESLAGAPDTGELFF | TGTGCCAGCAGCGAATCACTAGCGGGGGCGCCTGACACCGGGGAGCTGTTTTTT
. | TRBJ1-5 | . | TRBV30 | CAWSDRNQPQHF | TGTGCCTGGAGTGACAGGAATCAGCCCCAGCATTTT
TRBD1 | TRBJ2-7 | . | TRBV28 | CASRGQAREQYF | TGTGCCAGCAGAGGACAGGCACGGGAGCAGTACTTC
. | TRBJ2-7 | . | TRBV7-6 | CASSLQGYEQYF | TGTGCCAGCAGCTTACAGGGCTACGAGCAGTACTTC
TRBD1 | TRBJ2-4 | . | TRBV11-3 | CASSLWRGQGEKNIQYF | TGTGCCAGCAGCTTATGGAGGGGACAGGGAGAAAAAAACATTCAGTACTTC
. | TRBJ1-1 | . | TRBV12-5 | CASGSPWTENTEAFF | TGTGCTAGTGGTTCACCGTGGACAGAGAACACTGAAGCTTTCTTT
TRBD1 | TRBJ2-7 | once | TRBV7-8 | CASGRDRTYEQYF | TGTGCCAGCGGAAGGGACAGAACCTACGAGCAGTACTTC
TRBD1 | TRBJ1-2 | . | TRBV7-9 | CASSDRGGADGYTF | TGTGCCAGCAGCGACAGGGGGGGCGCGGATGGCTACACCTTC